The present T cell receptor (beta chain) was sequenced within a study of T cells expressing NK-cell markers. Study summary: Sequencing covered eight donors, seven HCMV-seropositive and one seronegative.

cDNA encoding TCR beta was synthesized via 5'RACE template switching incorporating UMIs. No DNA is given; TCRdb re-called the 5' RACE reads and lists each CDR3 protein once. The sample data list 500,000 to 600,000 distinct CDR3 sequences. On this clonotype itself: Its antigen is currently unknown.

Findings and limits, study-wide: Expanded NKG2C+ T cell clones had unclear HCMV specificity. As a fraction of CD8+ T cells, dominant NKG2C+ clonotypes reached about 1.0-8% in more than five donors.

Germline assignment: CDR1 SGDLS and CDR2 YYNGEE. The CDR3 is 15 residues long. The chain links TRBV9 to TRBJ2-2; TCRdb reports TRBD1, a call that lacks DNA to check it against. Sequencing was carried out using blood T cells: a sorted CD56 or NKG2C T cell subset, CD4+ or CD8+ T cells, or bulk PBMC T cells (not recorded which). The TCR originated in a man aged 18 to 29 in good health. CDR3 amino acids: CASSPQDLNTGELFF.